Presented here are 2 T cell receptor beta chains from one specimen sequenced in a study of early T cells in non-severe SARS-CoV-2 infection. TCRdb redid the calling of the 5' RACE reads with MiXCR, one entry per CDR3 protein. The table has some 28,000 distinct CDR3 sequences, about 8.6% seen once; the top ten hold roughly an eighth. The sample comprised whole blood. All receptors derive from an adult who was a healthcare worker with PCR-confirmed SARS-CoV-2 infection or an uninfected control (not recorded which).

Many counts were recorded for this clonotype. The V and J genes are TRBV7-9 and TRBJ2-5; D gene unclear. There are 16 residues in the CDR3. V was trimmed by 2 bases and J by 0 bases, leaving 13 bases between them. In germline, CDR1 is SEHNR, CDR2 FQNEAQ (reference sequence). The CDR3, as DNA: TGTGCCAGCAGCTTAAGTCCCCTACAGTACCAAGAGACCCAGTACTTC. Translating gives CASSLSPLQYQETQYF.

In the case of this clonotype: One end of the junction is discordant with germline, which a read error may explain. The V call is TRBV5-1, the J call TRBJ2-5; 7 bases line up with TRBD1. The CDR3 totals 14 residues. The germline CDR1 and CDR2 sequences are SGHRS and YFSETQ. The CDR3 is CASSLEGASETQHF. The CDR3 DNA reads TGCGCCAGCAGCTTGGAGGGGGCCAGCGAGACCCAGCACTTC.